This TCR beta chain came from a study of response to subunit inactivated influenza vaccine (dated by TCRdb to the late 2010s). Some background on the complete study: To follow how T cells responded to a trivalent subunit inactivated influenza vaccine, the researchers relied on deep quantitative profiling of the T cell receptor repertoire.

What the study reported, not specific to this receptor: The authors proposed that each seasonal influenza vaccination may bring in only a limited number of new T cells.

Trimming removed 5 bases from V and 6 bases from J, leaving 16 bases between the germline ends. The CDR1 and CDR2 encoded by the germline V gene are SGHAT and FQNNGV. Inclusive of the bounding cysteine and phenylalanine, the CDR3 is 14 residues long. Only the CDR3 DNA is retained, 42 bases long and in frame from the first base. The library was made by RT-PCR. This sample was sequenced with an Illumina HiSeq 2500. In TCRdb, the public reads were trimmed at Q25 with fastp and aligned with MiXCR, with productive beta chains retained. Each record represents a unique CDR3 protein, reported with the most common genes and DNA among its rows. This sample lists more than 550,000 distinct CDR3 sequences; over 9.5% were detected once. The ten most abundant clones make up roughly a tenth of the sample. This clonotype was picked up a small number of times. Its cognate antigen has yet to be identified. No qualities accompany the bases; no much larger clone lies one base away.

This TCR derives from a man between 45 and 60 years old who received an inactivated influenza vaccine. Donor details come from another sample of the same person, matched by shared clones. The chain is encoded by TRBV11-2 joined to TRBJ2-5; the best D guess is TRBD1, with 7 bases matching. Sequencing used PBMCs from blood, obtained on the day of vaccination. Read as DNA, the sequence is TGTGCCAGCAGCCCCCAGGGGGGCATTAAGACCCAGTACTTC. It codes for CASSPQGGIKTQYF.